The entry below describes one TCR beta chain. The data were obtained in a study of T-cell reconstitution after alpha-beta-depleted transplantation in children. For TCRbeta, the library was prepared with unique molecular identifiers. TCRdb called the PCR reads again in MiXCR, with one record for every CDR3 protein. The sample contains hundreds of thousands of distinct CDR3 sequences, approximately 12% of which appear only once. The CDR3 runs to 16 residues. Germline CDR1 and CDR2: GTSNPN and SVGIG (reference sequence). V was pared by 1 base and J by 0 bases, with 13 bases between. The sequence was obtained from a human donor who donated a stem cell graft to a child with Fanconi anemia. The J gene is TRBJ2-1, the V gene TRBV30, with TRBD1 as a possible D gene (5 bases). The source was PBMCs, collected from the stem cell graft. This CDR3 is CAWSGGSTTSYNEQFF. The CDR3 DNA is TGTGCCTGGAGTGGGGGCTCCACGACCTCCTACAATGAGCAGTTCTTC.